This T cell receptor (beta chain) was found in a study of Ad26.COV2.S vaccination and SARS-CoV-2 variants. Treatment in this sample: some 20 received Ad26.COV2.S at low or high dose, single or two shots; about 5 received placebo; per-sample allocation not given. Samples were taken on day 63 after the first vaccine or placebo injection. The assay was immunoSEQ multiplex PCR, and TCRdb's table has in-frame clones only and misses some. Altogether about 480,000 clones are present, approximately 90% being singletons, with the ten largest covering about 13%. CDR1 and CDR2 from the germline V gene are MNHEY and SVGAGI. The CDR3 consists of 16 residues. The V and J ends lost 4 bases and 0 bases, in that order; junction bases with no gene match: 3.

This receptor was identified in a person between 18 and 60 years old who received the Ad26.COV2.S COVID-19 vaccine or a placebo. The genes are TRBV6-5 and TRBJ1-4; 9 bases are shared with TRBD1. The starting material was peripheral blood, obtained in a trial of Ad26.COV2.S vaccine versus placebo. The CDR3 DNA sequence: TGTGCCAGCAGTTCGGGACAGGGAACAACTAATGAAAAACTGTTTTTT. The encoded protein is CASSSGQGTTNEKLFF.